These 12 T cell receptor beta chains originate from one sample sequenced in a study of shared clonotypes between healthy human individuals. This table comes from immunoSEQ multiplex PCR, and its TCRdb copy is limited to in-frame clones, with some not included. The sample includes 2 million to 2.5 million clones, more than 90% of them seen just once. What was sequenced was naive CD4+ T cells sorted from blood. Subset specified: CD45RA+ positively selected. These receptor sequences come from a man aged 18 to 29 in good health.

The chain recombines TRBV4-1 with TRBJ1-1; no definite D call. Germline V gives CDR1 MGHRA, CDR2 YSYEKL. This CDR3 is 14 amino acids long. Trimming left V 2 bases short and J 1 base short, with 8 bases between. As DNA, the CDR3 is TGCGCCAGCAGCCAAATATACGAGAACACTGAAGCTTTCTTT. The encoded protein is CASSQIYENTEAFF.

Concerning this clone itself: Other DNA sequences within the sample encode an identical CDR3. The gene calls are TRBV28 and TRBJ1-5, with D unresolved. CDR1 is MDHEN, CDR2 SYDVKM, per germline. The CDR3 runs to 13 residues. Trimming pared 2 bases from V and 6 bases from J, leaving 8 bases between. The CDR3 DNA reads TGTGCCAGCAGTTTAGGAGTCGGTCAGCCCCAGCATTTT. Its translation: CASSLGVGQPQHF.

V is TRBV2 and J is TRBJ2-7; TRBD1 aligns across 7 bases. The J segment lost 7 bases and the V segment lost 5 bases, leaving 14 bases of the junction unmatched. The CDR3 covers 15 residues. CDR1 is SNHLY, CDR2 FYNNEI, per germline. The CDR3: CASSPVARGRAEQYF. As DNA, the CDR3 is TGTGCCAGCAGTCCAGTCGCGAGGGGGCGGGCGGAGCAGTACTTC.

The chain links TRBV27 to TRBJ1-1; no clear D gene. The CDR3 runs 13 residues. Germline-derived CDR1 and CDR2 are MNHEY and SMNVEV (reference sequence). V lost 5 bases and J 0 bases, leaving 7 bases between the germline ends. For the CDR3, the DNA is TGTGCCAGCAGTCCTGCGATGAACACTGAAGCTTTCTTT. This encodes CASSPAMNTEAFF.

This clone was seen just once. The DNA of the CDR3 is TGTGCCAGCAGTGAAGTAGCGCCTGATGAGCAGTTCTTC. Encoded protein: CASSEVAPDEQFF. The chain is built from TRBV6-1 and TRBJ2-1; D possibly corresponds to TRBD2 (5 bases). V was trimmed by 1 base and J by 8 bases, leaving 9 bases between them. The CDR3 runs to 13 residues. The germline V gene encodes CDR1 MNHNS and CDR2 SASEGT.

The gene calls are TRBV10-1 and TRBJ2-4; maybe TRBD1 (5 bases). V lost 6 bases, J lost 0 bases, and 15 bases lay in between. This CDR3 is built from 16 residues. Germline V gene sequence: CDR1 WNHNN, CDR2 SYGVQD (reference sequence). This CDR3 reads CASRATVELAKNIQYF. In nucleotides, the CDR3 is TGCGCCAGCAGAGCGACAGTTGAACTAGCCAAAAACATTCAGTACTTC.

The rearrangement joins TRBV9 to TRBJ1-2, with TRBD1 as a possible D gene (6 bases). CDR3 length: 16 residues. Germline CDR1 SGDLS, CDR2 YYNGEE. V dropped 4 bases and J dropped 4 bases, with 20 bases sitting between them. This chain's CDR3 is CASSNSGGTGSYGYTF. CDR3 coding DNA: TGTGCCAGCAGCAACAGCGGAGGAACAGGGAGCTATGGCTACACCTTC.

The V call is TRBV15, the J call TRBJ2-7, with 7 bases matching TRBD2. The germline V gene has CDR1 LNHNV and CDR2 YYDKDF (reference sequence). This CDR3 has 14 amino acids. V lost 9 bases to trimming and J lost 4 bases; unmatched junction nucleotides: 12. For the CDR3, the DNA is TGTGCCACTCAGCCTGGGGGGGAAATGTACGAGCAGTACTTC. It yields the protein CATQPGGEMYEQYF.

Here the CDR3 reads CASSPMRDQPQHF. CDR3 nucleotide sequence: TGTGCCAGCTCACCAATGAGGGATCAGCCCCAGCATTTT. The V gene is TRBV18, the J gene TRBJ1-5; D not resolved. CDR1 and CDR2 from the germline V gene are KGHSH and LQKENI. This CDR3 spans 13 amino acids. The V and J ends lost 2 bases and 5 bases respectively, with 7 bases between them.

The rearrangement uses TRBV9 and TRBJ2-3; 8 bases are a match to TRBD2. Germline V gene lookup returns CDR1 SGDLS and CDR2 YYNGEE. The CDR3 is 14 amino acids. Losses at the gene ends were 2 bases for V and 4 bases for J; bases not matched to a gene: 3. CDR3 sequence (DNA): TGTGCCAGCAGCGTGACGGGGGGGCCAGATACGCAGTATTTT. This encodes CASSVTGGPDTQYF.

The chain links TRBV7-2 to TRBJ2-7; 8 positions match TRBD2. The V and J ends lost 3 bases and 2 bases, in that order; junction bases with no gene match: 3. CDR3 size: 14 residues. The germline V gene encodes CDR1 SGHTA and CDR2 FQGNSA. CDR3 amino acids: CASSFGLAPYEQYF. The CDR3 DNA sequence: TGTGCCAGCAGCTTCGGACTAGCACCCTACGAGCAGTACTTC.

The chain couples TRBV5-1 to TRBJ2-3; D perhaps matches TRBD2 (6 bases). The CDR3 is 17 amino acids. CDR1 is SGHRS and CDR2 is YFSETQ in the germline V gene. Trimming pared 3 bases from V and 5 bases from J, leaving 22 bases between. The CDR3 region is CASSSQPGLSIVDTQYF. CDR3 coding DNA: TGCGCCAGCAGCTCACAACCGGGACTTAGTATCGTAGATACGCAGTATTTT.